This TCR beta chain was identified during a study of human T cells and chemical hapten exposure (dated by TCRdb to the early 2020s). With respect to the entire study: For sensitization, 2% DPC in acetone was applied to a 2 cm by 2 cm area of upper inner arm skin. Nearly 30 alopecia patients gave blood for TCR sequencing at one to four time points (pre-sensitization, 2, 6 and 24 weeks). In alopecia patients, the study followed how the peripheral blood TCR repertoire changed in vivo over primary and secondary sensitization to diphenylcyclopropenone (DPC), a hapten. Most of the patients in the cohort were female, and the cohort covered alopecia areata with under or over 50% scalp involvement, alopecia totalis and alopecia universalis. Patch testing was done on the upper back using Finn chambers containing 0.01% DPC, and results were scored after 6 days according to International Contact Dermatitis Research Group standards. Weekly therapeutic DPC doses were additionally applied to the scalp of patients throughout the approximately 24-week study period. Blood was sampled from patients pre-sensitization (week 0) and at 2, 6 and about 24 weeks after DPC sensitization. Libraries were pooled for sequencing, and per-sample TCR yields varied mainly because of small differences in library volumes within the pool.

Comments on this clonotype: The target of this receptor is not known. Base qualities are not provided; no much larger clone lies one nucleotide away.

To prepare the library, RACE was applied. Sequencing was carried out with a NextSeq 500. During library preparation, unique molecular identifiers were attached to individual cDNA molecules so that TCRs could be counted quantitatively and reproducibly. For every blood RNA sample, sequencing covered both the TCR alpha and TCR beta chains. In the authors' own workflow: The median number of TCRs per sample was around 100,000, ranging from about 23,224 to 700,000. V, J and CDR3 annotation of the TCR reads was carried out using the Decombinator software suite. Every sample was subsampled to the same number of TCRs (28,000) for the PS versus PT1 abundance plots. TCRs were defined as expanded if absent before sensitization and observed at least eight times at the 2-week time point. TCRdb reran the public reads through fastp at Q25 and MiXCR, keeping productive beta chains. Each record represents a unique CDR3 protein, reported with the most common genes and DNA among its rows. V and J calls and clone size were set by TCRdb, not the authors. In all, the sample holds roughly 110,000 distinct CDR3 sequences, and 9% to 15% of those were seen once. The top ten hold more than 1.5% of the sample.

Trimming leaves V shorter by 1 base and J shorter by 9 bases, with the junction holding 6 bases beyond the gene matches. Reading the germline V gene gives CDR1 SGHTA and CDR2 FQGNSA. The CDR3 runs 15 amino acids, cysteine and phenylalanine included. Here the CDR3 DNA is all that survives: 45 bases in frame from base 1. On the study overall, not on this receptor specifically: Significantly more large CDR3 similarity clusters were formed by expanded TCRs than by pre-sensitization or healthy control sets, consistent with antigen-driven responses. DPC sensitization did not change the number of TCRs with a frequency above 1 in 1000, and there was no evidence of changes in global repertoire structure. After repeated subsampling, the strength of the expansion versus patch-test correlation and the threshold at which it became significant changed. Patch test score was positively correlated with the number of PT1 expanded TCRs, with significance at thresholds 8, 16 and 32 but not at 4. Alopecia, a presumed autoimmune disease, was present in all patients, so the immune response of the patients might differ from that of healthy individuals.

Explained via the paper, the time point label denotes: pre-sensitization, week 0. In light of the paper, this sample's treatment or condition label describes: therapeutic diphenylcyclopropenone sensitization with weekly scalp DPC. At each patch-test visit, blood was drawn before the patch test was applied. To be eligible, patients had to be aged 18 to 70, diagnosed with alopecia and judged suitable for DPC therapy, while pregnant patients were excluded. Unfractionated whole blood was collected in Tempus Blood RNA tubes, and total RNA was extracted from that blood. Sample: whole blood, taken in connection with sensitization to the hapten diphenylcyclopropenone (DPC). The chain links TRBV7-2 with TRBJ2-1; 10 of the junction bases match TRBD2. The sequence came from a woman in her forties or fifties with alopecia areata. Some clones in this sample may be carry-over from other donors' samples. The CDR3 here reads CASSLGLAGVGEQFF. The DNA sequence is TGTGCCAGCAGCTTAGGTCTAGCGGGAGTGGGTGAGCAGTTCTTC.